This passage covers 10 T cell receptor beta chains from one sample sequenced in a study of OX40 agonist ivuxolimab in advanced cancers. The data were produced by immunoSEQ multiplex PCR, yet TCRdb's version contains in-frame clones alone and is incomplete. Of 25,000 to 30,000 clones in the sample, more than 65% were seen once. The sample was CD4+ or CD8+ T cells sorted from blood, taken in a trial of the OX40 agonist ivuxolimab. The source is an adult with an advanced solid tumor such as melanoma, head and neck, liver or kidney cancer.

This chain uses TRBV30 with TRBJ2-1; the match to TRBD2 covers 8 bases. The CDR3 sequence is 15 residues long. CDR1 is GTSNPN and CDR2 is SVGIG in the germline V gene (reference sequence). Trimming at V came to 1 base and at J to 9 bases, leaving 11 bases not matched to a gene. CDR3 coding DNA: TGTGCCTGGAGTGGAGGCGGGGGGTCTTCTCTTGAGCAGTTCTTC. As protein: CAWSGGGGSSLEQFF.

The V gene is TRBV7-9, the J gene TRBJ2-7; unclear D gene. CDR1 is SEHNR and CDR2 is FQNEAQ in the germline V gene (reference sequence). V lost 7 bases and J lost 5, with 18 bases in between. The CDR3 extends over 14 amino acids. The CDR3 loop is CASTGPGRWNEQYF. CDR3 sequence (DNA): TGTGCCAGCACCGGCCCGGGTAGGTGGAACGAGCAGTACTTC. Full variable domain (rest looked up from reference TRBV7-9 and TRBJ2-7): DTGVSQNPRHKITKRGQNVTFRCDPISEHNRLYWYRQTLGQGPEFLTYFQNEAQLEKSRLLSDRFSAERPKGSFSTLEIQRTEQGDSAMYLCASTGPGRWNEQYFGPGTRLTVT.

The DNA of the CDR3 is TGCAGCGTCCCGGACAGGGGAGAGGGTTCTAACTATGGCTACACCTTC. Translating it yields CSVPDRGEGSNYGYTF. The chain couples TRBV29-1 to TRBJ1-2; 9 nucleotides match TRBD1. There are 16 residues in the CDR3. Germline V gene lookup returns CDR1 SQVTM and CDR2 ANQGSEA. Unmatched junction bases numbered 11, after V lost 6 bases and J lost 0 bases.

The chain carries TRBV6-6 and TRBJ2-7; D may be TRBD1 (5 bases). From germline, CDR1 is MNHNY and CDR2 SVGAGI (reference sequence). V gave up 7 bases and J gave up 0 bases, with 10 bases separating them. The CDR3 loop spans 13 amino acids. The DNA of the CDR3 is TGTGCCAGCAATCCTGGGGCCTCCTACGAGCAGTACTTC. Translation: CASNPGASYEQYF.

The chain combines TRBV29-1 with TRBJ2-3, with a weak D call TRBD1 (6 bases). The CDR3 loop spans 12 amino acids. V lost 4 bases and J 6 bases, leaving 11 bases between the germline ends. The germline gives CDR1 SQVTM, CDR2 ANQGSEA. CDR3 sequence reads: CSVGTRGDTQYF. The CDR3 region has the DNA TGCAGCGTTGGAACAAGGGGGGATACGCAGTATTTT.

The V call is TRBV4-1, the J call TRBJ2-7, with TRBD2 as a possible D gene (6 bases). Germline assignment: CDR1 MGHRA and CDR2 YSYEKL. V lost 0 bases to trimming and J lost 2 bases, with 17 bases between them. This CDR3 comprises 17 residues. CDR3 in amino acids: CASSQEAGRLLPYEQYF. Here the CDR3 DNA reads TGCGCCAGCAGCCAAGAAGCTGGGAGGCTTCTTCCCTACGAGCAGTACTTC.

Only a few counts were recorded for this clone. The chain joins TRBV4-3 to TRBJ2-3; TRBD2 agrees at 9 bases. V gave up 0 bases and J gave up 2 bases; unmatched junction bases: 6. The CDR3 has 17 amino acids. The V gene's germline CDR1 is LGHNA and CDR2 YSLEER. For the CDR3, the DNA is TGCGCCAGCAGCCAAGATGCTAGCGGGACGTTCACAGATACGCAGTATTTT. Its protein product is CASSQDASGTFTDTQYF.

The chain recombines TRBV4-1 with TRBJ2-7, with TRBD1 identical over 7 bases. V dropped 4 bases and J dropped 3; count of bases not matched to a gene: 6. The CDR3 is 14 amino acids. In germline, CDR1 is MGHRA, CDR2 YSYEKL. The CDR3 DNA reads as TGCGCCAGCAGCCCCCGGGACAGTTACTACGAGCAGTACTTC. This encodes CASSPRDSYYEQYF.

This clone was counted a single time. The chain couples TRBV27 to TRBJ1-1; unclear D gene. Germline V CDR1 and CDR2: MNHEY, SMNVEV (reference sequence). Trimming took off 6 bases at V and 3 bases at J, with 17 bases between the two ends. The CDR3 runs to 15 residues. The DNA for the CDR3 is TGTGCCAGCAGCCTGACGGAAAGTTCGGACACTGAAGCTTTCTTT. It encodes CASSLTESSDTEAFF.

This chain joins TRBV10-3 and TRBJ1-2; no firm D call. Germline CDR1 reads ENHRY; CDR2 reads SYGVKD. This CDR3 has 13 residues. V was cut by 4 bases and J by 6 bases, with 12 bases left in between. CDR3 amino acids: CAISGPGNDGYTF. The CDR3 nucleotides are TGTGCCATCAGTGGTCCGGGGAACGATGGCTACACCTTC.